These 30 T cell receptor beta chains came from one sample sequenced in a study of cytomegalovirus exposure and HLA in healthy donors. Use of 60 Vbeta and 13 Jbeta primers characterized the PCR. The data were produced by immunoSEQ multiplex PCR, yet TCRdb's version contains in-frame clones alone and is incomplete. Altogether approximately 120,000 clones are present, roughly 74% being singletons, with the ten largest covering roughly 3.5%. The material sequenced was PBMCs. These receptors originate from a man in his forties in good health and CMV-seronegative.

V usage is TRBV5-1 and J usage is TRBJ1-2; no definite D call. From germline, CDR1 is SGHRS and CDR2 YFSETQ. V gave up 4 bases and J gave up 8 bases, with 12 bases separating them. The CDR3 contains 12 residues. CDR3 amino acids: CASSPDWRGYTF. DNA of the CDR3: TGCGCCAGCAGCCCTGACTGGAGAGGCTACACCTTC.

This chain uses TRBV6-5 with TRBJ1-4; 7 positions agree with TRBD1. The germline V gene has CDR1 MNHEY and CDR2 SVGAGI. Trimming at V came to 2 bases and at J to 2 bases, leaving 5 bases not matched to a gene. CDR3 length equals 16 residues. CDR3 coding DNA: TGTGCCAGCAGTTACGGACCGGGACAGACTAATGAAAAACTGTTTTTT. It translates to CASSYGPGQTNEKLFF.

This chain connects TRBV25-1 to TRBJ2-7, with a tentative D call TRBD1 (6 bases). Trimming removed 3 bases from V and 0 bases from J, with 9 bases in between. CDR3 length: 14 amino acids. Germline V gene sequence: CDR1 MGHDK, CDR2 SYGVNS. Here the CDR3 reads CASSDQDSSYEQYF. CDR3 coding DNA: TGTGCCAGCAGTGATCAGGACAGCTCCTACGAGCAGTACTTC.

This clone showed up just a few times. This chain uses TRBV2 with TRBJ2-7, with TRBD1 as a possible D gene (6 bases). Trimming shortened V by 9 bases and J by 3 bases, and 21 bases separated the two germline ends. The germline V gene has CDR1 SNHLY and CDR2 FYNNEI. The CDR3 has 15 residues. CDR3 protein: CASILRDTKNYEQYF. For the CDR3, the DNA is TGTGCCAGTATTCTCCGGGACACTAAGAACTACGAGCAGTACTTC.

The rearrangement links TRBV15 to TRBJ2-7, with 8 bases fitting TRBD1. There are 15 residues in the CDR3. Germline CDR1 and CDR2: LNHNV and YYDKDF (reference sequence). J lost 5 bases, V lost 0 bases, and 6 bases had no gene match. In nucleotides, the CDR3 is TGTGCCACCAGCAGAGATCGACAGGGGAGGCACGAGCAGTACTTC. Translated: CATSRDRQGRHEQYF.

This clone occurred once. CDR3 DNA: TGTGCCAGCAGCTTGGTGCGGGGGACTGAAGCTTTCTTT. Its protein is CASSLVRGTEAFF. This chain uses TRBV5-4 with TRBJ1-1; D might be TRBD1 (5 bases). This CDR3 is built from 13 residues. V lost 0 bases and J lost 5, with 8 bases in between. Germline CDR1 and CDR2: SGHNT and YYREEE (reference sequence). The whole variable domain, filled in from reference TRBV5-4 and TRBJ1-1, reads ETGVTQSPTHLIKTRGQQVTLRCSSQSGHNTVSWYQQALGQGPQFIFQYYREEENGRGNFPPRFSGLQFPNYSSELNVNALELDDSALYLCASSLVRGTEAFFGQGTRLTVV.

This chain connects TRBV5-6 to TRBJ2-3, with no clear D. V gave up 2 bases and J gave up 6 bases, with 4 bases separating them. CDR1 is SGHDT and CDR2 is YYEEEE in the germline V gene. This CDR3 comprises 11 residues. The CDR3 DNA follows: TGTGCCAGCAGCTTCGGGGATACGCAGTATTTT. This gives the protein CASSFGDTQYF.

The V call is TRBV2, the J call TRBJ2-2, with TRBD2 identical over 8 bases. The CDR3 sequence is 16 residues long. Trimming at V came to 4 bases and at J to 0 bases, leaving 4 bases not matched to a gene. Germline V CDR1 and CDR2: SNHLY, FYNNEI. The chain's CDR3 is CASSVRGVTNTGELFF. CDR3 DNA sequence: TGTGCCAGCAGTGTGCGGGGGGTAACGAACACCGGGGAGCTGTTTTTT.

For the CDR3, the DNA is TGTGCCATCAGTAGCTCCAGGAGGCCGGACACTGAAGCTTTCTTT. Residues: CAISSSRRPDTEAFF. The chain is built from TRBV10-3 and TRBJ1-1; D gene ambiguous. There are 15 residues in the CDR3. CDR1 is ENHRY and CDR2 is SYGVKD in the germline V gene. With 5 bases removed from V and 3 bases from J, the gap between germline ends came to 16 bases.

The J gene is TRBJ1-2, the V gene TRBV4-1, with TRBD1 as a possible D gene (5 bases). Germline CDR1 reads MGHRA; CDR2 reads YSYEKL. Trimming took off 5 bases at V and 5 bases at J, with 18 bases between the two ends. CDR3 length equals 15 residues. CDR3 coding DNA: TGCGCCAGCAGCGCGCCGGGGGACGGATCGTATGGCTACACCTTC. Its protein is CASSAPGDGSYGYTF.

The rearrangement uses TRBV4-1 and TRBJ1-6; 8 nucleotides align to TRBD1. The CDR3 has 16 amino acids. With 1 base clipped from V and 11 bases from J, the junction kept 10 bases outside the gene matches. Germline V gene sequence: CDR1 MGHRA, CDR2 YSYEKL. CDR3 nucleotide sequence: TGCGCCAGCAGCCAAGCAGGGGGCTTGATTGGAGCACCCCTCCACTTT. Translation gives CASSQAGGLIGAPLHF.

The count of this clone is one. The CDR3 bases are TGTGCCAGCAGTTTGAGGCTAGGAGGGGCGACCCAGTACTTC. Amino acid sequence: CASSLRLGGATQYF. The chain is built from TRBV27 and TRBJ2-5; a possible D gene is TRBD2 (6 bases). The CDR3 spans 14 residues. Germline values: CDR1 MNHEY, CDR2 SMNVEV (reference sequence). V lost 3 bases to trimming and J lost 7 bases, with 15 bases between them.

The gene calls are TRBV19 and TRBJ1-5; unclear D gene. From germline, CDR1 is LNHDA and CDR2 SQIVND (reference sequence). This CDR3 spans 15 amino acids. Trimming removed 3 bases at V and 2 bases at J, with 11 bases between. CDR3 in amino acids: CASSIGTRGNQPQHF. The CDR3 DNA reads TGTGCCAGTAGTATCGGTACCCGGGGCAATCAGCCCCAGCATTTT.

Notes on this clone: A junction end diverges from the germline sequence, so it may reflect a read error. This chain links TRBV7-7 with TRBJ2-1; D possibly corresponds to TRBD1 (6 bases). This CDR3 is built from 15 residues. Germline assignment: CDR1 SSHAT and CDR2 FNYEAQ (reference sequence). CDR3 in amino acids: CASSLGDTQYNEQFF. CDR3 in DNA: TGTGCTAGCAGCTTAGGGGACACACAATACAATGAGCAGTTCTTC. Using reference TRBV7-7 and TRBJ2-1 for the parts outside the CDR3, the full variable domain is GAGVSQSPRYKVTKRGQDVTLRCDPISSHATLYWYQQALGQGPEFLTYFNYEAQPDKSGLPSDRFSAERPEGSISTLTIQRTEQRDSAMYRCASSLGDTQYNEQFFGPGTRLTVL.

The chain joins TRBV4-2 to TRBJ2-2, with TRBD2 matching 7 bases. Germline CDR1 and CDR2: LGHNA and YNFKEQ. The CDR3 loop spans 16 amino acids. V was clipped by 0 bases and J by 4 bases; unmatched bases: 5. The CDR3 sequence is CASSQEGGRGTGELFF. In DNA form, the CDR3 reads TGTGCCAGCAGCCAAGAGGGAGGGAGGGGCACCGGGGAGCTGTTTTTT.

CDR3 DNA sequence: TGTGCCAGCAGGGGGAGCTCCTACGAGCAGTACTTC. Translating gives CASRGSSYEQYF. This rearrangement joins TRBV7-2 to TRBJ2-7; weak D call: TRBD2 (5 bases). Germline lookup yields CDR1 SGHTA and CDR2 FQGNSA. The V and J ends lost 6 bases and 0 bases respectively, with 6 bases between them. This CDR3 is built from 12 residues. Supplemented by reference TRBV7-2 and TRBJ2-7, the full variable domain reads GAGVSQSPSNKVTEKGKDVELRCDPISGHTALYWYRQSLGQGLEFLIYFQGNSAPDKSGLPSDRFSAERTGGSVSTLTIQRTQQEDSAVYLCASRGSSYEQYFGPGTRLTVT.

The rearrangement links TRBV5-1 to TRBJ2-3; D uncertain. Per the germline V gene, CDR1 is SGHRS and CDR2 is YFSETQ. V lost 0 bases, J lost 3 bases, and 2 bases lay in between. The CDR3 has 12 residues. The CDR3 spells CASSLVTDTQYF. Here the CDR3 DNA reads TGCGCCAGCAGCTTGGTAACAGATACGCAGTATTTT.

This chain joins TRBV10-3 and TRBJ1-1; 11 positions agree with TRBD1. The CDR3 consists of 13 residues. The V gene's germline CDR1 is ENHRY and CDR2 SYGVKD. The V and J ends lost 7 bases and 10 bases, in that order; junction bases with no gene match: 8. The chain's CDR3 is CAITGTGGVAAFF. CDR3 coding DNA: TGTGCCATCACCGGGACAGGGGGGGTAGCAGCTTTCTTT.

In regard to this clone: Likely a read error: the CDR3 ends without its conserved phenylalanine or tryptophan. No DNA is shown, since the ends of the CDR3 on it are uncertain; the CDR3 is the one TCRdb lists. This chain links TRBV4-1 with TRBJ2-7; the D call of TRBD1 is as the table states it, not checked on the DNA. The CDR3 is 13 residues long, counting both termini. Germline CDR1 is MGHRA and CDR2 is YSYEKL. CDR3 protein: CASSQILGQVPYY.

CDR3: CASSKRGGDGNTIYF. CDR3 coding DNA: TGTGCCAGCAGTAAGAGGGGGGGAGATGGAAACACCATATATTTT. This chain connects TRBV2 to TRBJ1-3; D is possibly TRBD1 (6 bases). Trimming cost V 5 bases and J 3 bases, with 14 bases left between them. CDR3 length: 15 residues. From germline, CDR1 is SNHLY and CDR2 FYNNEI. Supplemented by reference TRBV2 and TRBJ1-3, the full variable domain reads EPEVTQTPSHQVTQMGQEVILRCVPISNHLYFYWYRQILGQKVEFLVSFYNNEISEKSEIFDDQFSVERPDGSNFTLKIRSTKLEDSAMYFCASSKRGGDGNTIYFGEGSWLTVV.

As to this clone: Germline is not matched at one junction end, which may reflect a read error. CDR3 region: CSSSPTWETQYF. Here the CDR3 DNA reads TGTTCCAGCAGCCCCACATGGGAGACCCAGTACTTC. V usage is TRBV7-9 and J usage is TRBJ2-5; no clear D. The CDR3 is 12 amino acids. Germline CDR1 and CDR2: SEHNR and FQNEAQ (reference sequence).

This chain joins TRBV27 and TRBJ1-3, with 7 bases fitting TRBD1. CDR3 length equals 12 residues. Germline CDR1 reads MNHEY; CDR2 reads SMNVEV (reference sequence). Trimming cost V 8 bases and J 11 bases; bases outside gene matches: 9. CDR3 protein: CASGWDSSAIYF. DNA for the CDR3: TGTGCCAGCGGATGGGACAGTTCGGCCATATATTTT.

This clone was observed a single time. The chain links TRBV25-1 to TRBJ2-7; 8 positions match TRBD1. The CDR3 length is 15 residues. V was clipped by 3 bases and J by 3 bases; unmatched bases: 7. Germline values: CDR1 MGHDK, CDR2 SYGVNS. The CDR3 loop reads CASSDSGQGNYEQYF. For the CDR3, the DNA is TGTGCCAGCAGTGACTCCGGACAGGGAAACTACGAGCAGTACTTC.

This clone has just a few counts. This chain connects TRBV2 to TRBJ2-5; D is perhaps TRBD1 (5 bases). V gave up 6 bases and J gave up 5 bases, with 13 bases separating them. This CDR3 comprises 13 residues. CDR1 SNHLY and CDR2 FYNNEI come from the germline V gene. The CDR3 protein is CASRKGPGETQYF. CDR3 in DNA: TGTGCCAGCAGGAAGGGCCCAGGGGAGACCCAGTACTTC.

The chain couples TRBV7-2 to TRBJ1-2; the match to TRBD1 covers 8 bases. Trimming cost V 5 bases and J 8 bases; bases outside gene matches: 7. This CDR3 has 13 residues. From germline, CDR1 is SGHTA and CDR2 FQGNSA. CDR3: CASSPDRGGGYTF. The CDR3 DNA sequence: TGTGCCAGCAGCCCCGACAGGGGAGGAGGCTACACCTTC.

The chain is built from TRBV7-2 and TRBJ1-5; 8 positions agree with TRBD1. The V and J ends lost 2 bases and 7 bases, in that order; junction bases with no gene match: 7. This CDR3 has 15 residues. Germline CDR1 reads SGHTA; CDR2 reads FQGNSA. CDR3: CASSLQGAKEQPQHF. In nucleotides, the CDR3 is TGTGCCAGCAGCTTACAGGGGGCAAAGGAGCAGCCCCAGCATTTT.

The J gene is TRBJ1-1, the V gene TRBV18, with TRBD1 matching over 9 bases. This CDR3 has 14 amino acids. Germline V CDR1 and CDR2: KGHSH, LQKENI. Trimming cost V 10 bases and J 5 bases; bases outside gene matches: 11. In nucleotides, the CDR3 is TGTGCCACAATTAAATCTGGACAGGGGACTGAAGCTTTCTTT. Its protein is CATIKSGQGTEAFF. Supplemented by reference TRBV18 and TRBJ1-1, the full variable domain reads NAGVMQNPRHLVRRRGQEARLRCSPMKGHSHVYWYRQLPEEGLKFMVYLQKENIIDESGMPKERFSAEFPKEGPSILRIQQVVRGDSAAYFCATIKSGQGTEAFFGQGTRLTVV.

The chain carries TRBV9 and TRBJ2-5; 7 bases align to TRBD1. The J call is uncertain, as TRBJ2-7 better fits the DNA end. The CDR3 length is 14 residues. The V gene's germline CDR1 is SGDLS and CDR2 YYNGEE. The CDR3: CASSVGQGAYEQYF. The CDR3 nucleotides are TGTGCCAGCAGCGTAGGCCAGGGGGCCTACGAGCAGTACTTC.

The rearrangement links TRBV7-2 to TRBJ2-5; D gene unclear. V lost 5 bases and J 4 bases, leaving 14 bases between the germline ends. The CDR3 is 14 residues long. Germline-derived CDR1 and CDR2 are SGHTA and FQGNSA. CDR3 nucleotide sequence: TGTGCCAGCAGCAGAACAGTGCTCGGAGAGACCCAGTACTTC. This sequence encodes CASSRTVLGETQYF.

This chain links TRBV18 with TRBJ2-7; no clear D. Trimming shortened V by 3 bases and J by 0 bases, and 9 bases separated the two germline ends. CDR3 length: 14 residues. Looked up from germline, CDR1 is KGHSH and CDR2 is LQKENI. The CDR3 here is CASSPPGSSYEQYF. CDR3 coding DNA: TGTGCCAGCTCACCCCCAGGTAGCTCCTACGAGCAGTACTTC.